The rows below give T cell receptor beta chains drawn from one sample of a study of STAT5B mutations in CD4+ large granular lymphocyte leukemia. TCRdb keeps only in-frame clones here, not all; method: immunoSEQ multiplex PCR. Of about 21,000 clones listed, roughly three quarters are singletons. Sequences were obtained from CD4+ T cells from blood buffy coats. These TCRs come from a human donor in good health. CDR3s include the opening cysteine and the closing phenylalanine or tryptophan. D genes are given only for firm matches. Expanded clones get a size class; other rows say once, few or many, or leave the size out.

cdr3_nt: TGTGCCAGCAGCTTACGGGGTGAGACCCAGTACTTC
cdr3_aa: CASSLRGETQYF
v_call: TRBV7-8
d_call: -
clone_size: -
j_call: TRBJ2-5

cdr3_nt: TGTGCCAGCAGCTCCCCAGGGTCCAGGGCTCCTGGGGCCAACGTCCTGACTTTC
cdr3_aa: CASSSPGSRAPGANVLTF
v_call: TRBV5-6
d_call: -
clone_size: -
j_call: TRBJ2-6

cdr3_nt: TGCAGCGTTGAAACCCGCCCAGGGTCTGGGGCCAACGTCCTGACTTTC
cdr3_aa: CSVETRPGSGANVLTF
v_call: TRBV29-1
d_call: -
clone_size: -
j_call: TRBJ2-6

cdr3_nt: TGTGCCAGCAGCTCCCTGACTAGCGGACAGCAGTTCTTC
cdr3_aa: CASSSLTSGQQFF
v_call: TRBV7-2
d_call: TRBD2
clone_size: -
j_call: TRBJ2-1

cdr3_nt: TGTGCCAGCAGCGCGAGACAGTTGCTCTCCTACGAGCAGTACTTC
cdr3_aa: CASSARQLLSYEQYF
v_call: TRBV7-2
d_call: -
clone_size: -
j_call: TRBJ2-7

cdr3_nt: TGTGCCAGCAGCTTAGCGGCAGGGGGACCTCTAGCTGGGGCCAACGTCCTGACTTTC
cdr3_aa: CASSLAAGGPLAGANVLTF
v_call: TRBV7-9
d_call: TRBD1
clone_size: -
j_call: TRBJ2-6

cdr3_nt: TGTGCCAGCAGCTTCTCTCGGGACAACTATGGCTACACCTTC
cdr3_aa: CASSFSRDNYGYTF
v_call: TRBV7-2
d_call: -
clone_size: -
j_call: TRBJ1-2

cdr3_nt: TGTGCCAGCAGCAGAACAGGGGGCGCATGGACAGATACGCAGTATTTT
cdr3_aa: CASSRTGGAWTDTQYF
v_call: TRBV7-3
d_call: TRBD1
clone_size: -
j_call: TRBJ2-3

cdr3_nt: TGTGCCAGCAGCACCCCCACAGATACGCAGTATTTT
cdr3_aa: CASSTPTDTQYF
v_call: TRBV13
d_call: -
clone_size: once
j_call: TRBJ2-3

cdr3_nt: TGTGCCAGCAGCCCACCGACAACCTACAATGAGCAGTTCTTC
cdr3_aa: CASSPPTTYNEQFF
v_call: TRBV7-2
d_call: -
clone_size: -
j_call: TRBJ2-1

cdr3_nt: TGTGCCAGCAGCTTGTCTGAGGGCCAAGAGACCCAGTACTTC
cdr3_aa: CASSLSEGQETQYF
v_call: TRBV5-8
d_call: -
clone_size: -
j_call: TRBJ2-5

cdr3_nt: TGTGCCAGCAGCTTAAACAGGGCGGGCACCGGGGAGCTGTTTTTT
cdr3_aa: CASSLNRAGTGELFF
v_call: TRBV7-6
d_call: -
clone_size: once
j_call: TRBJ2-2

cdr3_nt: TGTGCCAGCAGCTTAGTGTTGGGAGGGCCAAGAGAGACCCAGTACTTC
cdr3_aa: CASSLVLGGPRETQYF
v_call: TRBV11-3
d_call: TRBD2
clone_size: -
j_call: TRBJ2-5

cdr3_nt: TGTGCCAGCAGCTACCCAGGAAACGAGCAGTACTTC
cdr3_aa: CASSYPGNEQYF
v_call: TRBV7-2
d_call: -
clone_size: -
j_call: TRBJ2-7

cdr3_nt: TGTGCCAGCAGCTTCCGGGAGCCTAACACTGAAGCTTTCTTT
cdr3_aa: CASSFREPNTEAFF
v_call: TRBV7-2
d_call: -
clone_size: -
j_call: TRBJ1-1

cdr3_nt: TGTGCCATCAGTGGAACCCTAGCGGGGGGGGAGACCCAGTACTTC
cdr3_aa: CAISGTLAGGETQYF
v_call: TRBV10-3
d_call: TRBD2
clone_size: -
j_call: TRBJ2-5

cdr3_nt: TGTGCCAGCAGCTTTTCTGGGGATAAGTATGGCTACACCTTC
cdr3_aa: CASSFSGDKYGYTF
v_call: TRBV5-4
d_call: -
clone_size: -
j_call: TRBJ1-2

cdr3_nt: TGTGCCAGCTCACTGCGACAGGACTCCTACGAGCAGTACTTC
cdr3_aa: CASSLRQDSYEQYF
v_call: TRBV18
d_call: -
clone_size: -
j_call: TRBJ2-7

cdr3_nt: TGTGCCAGCAGTGGACAGAGCTTCAATCAGCCCCAGCATTTT
cdr3_aa: CASSGQSFNQPQHF
v_call: TRBV2
d_call: -
clone_size: few
j_call: TRBJ1-5

cdr3_nt: TGTGCCAGCAGCTTATACGGAGACTATGGCTACACCTTC
cdr3_aa: CASSLYGDYGYTF
v_call: TRBV13
d_call: -
clone_size: few
j_call: TRBJ1-2

cdr3_nt: TGTGCCAGCAGTTCACTTCGTACAGATACGCAGTATTTT
cdr3_aa: CASSSLRTDTQYF
v_call: TRBV6-5
d_call: -
clone_size: medium-sized
j_call: TRBJ2-3

cdr3_nt: TGTGCCAGCCGACTCAAGGCGGGAGGGTACAATGAGCAGTTCTTC
cdr3_aa: CASRLKAGGYNEQFF
v_call: TRBV27
d_call: TRBD2
clone_size: -
j_call: TRBJ2-1

cdr3_nt: TGTGCCAGCAGCCCCGACAGGGTGGGTCAGCCCCAGCATTTT
cdr3_aa: CASSPDRVGQPQHF
v_call: TRBV6-4
d_call: TRBD1
clone_size: -
j_call: TRBJ1-5

cdr3_nt: TGTGCCAGCACAGAAATCAGGACCGATGAGATGTTGGGCGCTGGAAACACCATATATTTT
cdr3_aa: CASTEIRTDEMLGAGNTIYF
v_call: TRBV6-4
d_call: -
clone_size: -
j_call: TRBJ1-3

cdr3_nt: TGTGCCAGCAACCAGGGAACCTTTGGCTACACCTTC
cdr3_aa: CASNQGTFGYTF
v_call: TRBV28
d_call: -
clone_size: -
j_call: TRBJ1-2

cdr3_nt: TGCGCCAGCAGCCTCGGTGCTGGGGCCAACGTCCTGACTTTC
cdr3_aa: CASSLGAGANVLTF
v_call: TRBV5-1
d_call: -
clone_size: -
j_call: TRBJ2-6

cdr3_nt: TGTGCCAGCAGTTTCGACCATAAGGAAAAACTGTTTTTT
cdr3_aa: CASSFDHKEKLFF
v_call: TRBV28
d_call: -
clone_size: -
j_call: TRBJ1-4

cdr3_nt: TGTGCCATCAAATCGGGAGGGTTGGAGGAAGCTTTCTTT
cdr3_aa: CAIKSGGLEEAFF
v_call: TRBV10-3
d_call: -
clone_size: -
j_call: TRBJ1-1

cdr3_nt: TGTGCCACCAGCAGAGAGCGGGCAGCAAACTATGGCTACACCTTC
cdr3_aa: CATSRERAANYGYTF
v_call: TRBV15
d_call: -
clone_size: few
j_call: TRBJ1-2

cdr3_nt: TGTGCCAGTAGTATATTGGATACGCAGTATTTT
cdr3_aa: CASSILDTQYF
v_call: TRBV19
d_call: -
clone_size: -
j_call: TRBJ2-3

cdr3_nt: TGTGCCAGCAGCTTAACAGGTAGCTCCTACAATGAGCAGTTCTTC
cdr3_aa: CASSLTGSSYNEQFF
v_call: TRBV7-6
d_call: -
clone_size: -
j_call: TRBJ2-1

cdr3_nt: TGTGCCAGCAGCTTAAACACGTACCAGGGGGAGACCCAGTACTTC
cdr3_aa: CASSLNTYQGETQYF
v_call: TRBV11-2
d_call: -
clone_size: -
j_call: TRBJ2-5

cdr3_nt: TGTGCCAGCAGGGAGCCAAGACTTAGCTCCTACGAGCAGTACTTC
cdr3_aa: CASREPRLSSYEQYF
v_call: TRBV28
d_call: -
clone_size: once
j_call: TRBJ2-7

cdr3_nt: TGTGCCAGCAGCCCACCACAGGGGTCGAACACTGAAGCTTTCTTT
cdr3_aa: CASSPPQGSNTEAFF
v_call: TRBV5-4
d_call: TRBD1
clone_size: -
j_call: TRBJ1-1

cdr3_nt: TGTGCCAGCAGCCCGGACTTCCAAGAGACCCAGTACTTC
cdr3_aa: CASSPDFQETQYF
v_call: TRBV2
d_call: -
clone_size: -
j_call: TRBJ2-5

cdr3_nt: TGTGCTAGTGGTCCGAGCGGGGGCAAATACGAGCAGTACTTC
cdr3_aa: CASGPSGGKYEQYF
v_call: TRBV12-5
d_call: TRBD2
clone_size: -
j_call: TRBJ2-7

cdr3_nt: TGTGCCAGCAGCTTAGCGCAGCTACTAGCGGGGGGGACAGATACGCAGTATTTT
cdr3_aa: CASSLAQLLAGGTDTQYF
v_call: TRBV7-2
d_call: TRBD2
clone_size: -
j_call: TRBJ2-3

cdr3_nt: TGTGCCAGCAGCTTGGGAGTCCGAGAGACCCAGTACTTC
cdr3_aa: CASSLGVRETQYF
v_call: TRBV11-2
d_call: -
clone_size: -
j_call: TRBJ2-5

cdr3_nt: TGTGCCAGTAGTATAGACAGGGGGCAAGTAGGCTACACCTTC
cdr3_aa: CASSIDRGQVGYTF
v_call: TRBV19
d_call: TRBD1
clone_size: few
j_call: TRBJ1-2

cdr3_nt: TGTGCCAGTAGTATCGAAGCATATTCCTACAATGAGCAGTTCTTC
cdr3_aa: CASSIEAYSYNEQFF
v_call: TRBV19
d_call: -
clone_size: -
j_call: TRBJ2-1

cdr3_nt: TGTGCCAGCAGCTTAGTCGGACAGAACGCTTTGCACACCTTC
cdr3_aa: CASSLVGQNALHTF
v_call: TRBV13
d_call: -
clone_size: -
j_call: TRBJ1-2

cdr3_nt: TGTGCCAGCAACAGGGACGCCGGCGGTAATGAGCAGTTCTTC
cdr3_aa: CASNRDAGGNEQFF
v_call: TRBV6-1
d_call: -
clone_size: once
j_call: TRBJ2-1

cdr3_nt: TGTGCCAGCAGCTCCGATACACGCGATTCACCCCTCCACTTT
cdr3_aa: CASSSDTRDSPLHF
v_call: TRBV5-4
d_call: -
clone_size: -
j_call: TRBJ1-6

cdr3_nt: TGTGCCAGCAGCTTAAATTTACCGGGAAATAAGGGCTATGGCTACACCTTC
cdr3_aa: CASSLNLPGNKGYGYTF
v_call: TRBV13
d_call: -
clone_size: once
j_call: TRBJ1-2

cdr3_nt: TGTGCCAGCAGTCCCGCACAGGGGTCCTACGAGCAGTACTTC
cdr3_aa: CASSPAQGSYEQYF
v_call: TRBV6-1
d_call: TRBD1
clone_size: few
j_call: TRBJ2-7

cdr3_nt: TGTGCCAGCAGCTCCACCACCACAGGGAACTACGAGCAGTACTTC
cdr3_aa: CASSSTTTGNYEQYF
v_call: TRBV5-4
d_call: -
clone_size: once
j_call: TRBJ2-7

cdr3_nt: TGTGCCAGCAGTCGGGCGGGCACAGGCACAGATACGCAGTATTTT
cdr3_aa: CASSRAGTGTDTQYF
v_call: TRBV6-5
d_call: -
clone_size: -
j_call: TRBJ2-3

cdr3_nt: TGTGCCAGCAGCTCGGGACTGGGAATCTACAATGAGCAGTTCTTC
cdr3_aa: CASSSGLGIYNEQFF
v_call: TRBV7-2
d_call: -
clone_size: few
j_call: TRBJ2-1

cdr3_nt: TGCGCCAGCAGCTCTACAGGGGATCCTGGAAACACCATATATTTT
cdr3_aa: CASSSTGDPGNTIYF
v_call: TRBV5-1
d_call: TRBD1
clone_size: few
j_call: TRBJ1-3

cdr3_nt: TGCGCCAGCAGCTTGGGCACAGGGGGCGCAGGTCGTGGCTACACCTTC
cdr3_aa: CASSLGTGGAGRGYTF
v_call: TRBV5-1
d_call: TRBD1
clone_size: -
j_call: TRBJ1-2

cdr3_nt: TGTGCCAGCAGCTTGGCCGGGACTAGGTCGTTTGAGACCCAGTACTTC
cdr3_aa: CASSLAGTRSFETQYF
v_call: TRBV5-4
d_call: TRBD2
clone_size: -
j_call: TRBJ2-5

cdr3_nt: TGTGCCAGCAGCGTAGCAGGAGGGCGCAATGAGCAGTTCTTC
cdr3_aa: CASSVAGGRNEQFF
v_call: TRBV9
d_call: -
clone_size: few
j_call: TRBJ2-1